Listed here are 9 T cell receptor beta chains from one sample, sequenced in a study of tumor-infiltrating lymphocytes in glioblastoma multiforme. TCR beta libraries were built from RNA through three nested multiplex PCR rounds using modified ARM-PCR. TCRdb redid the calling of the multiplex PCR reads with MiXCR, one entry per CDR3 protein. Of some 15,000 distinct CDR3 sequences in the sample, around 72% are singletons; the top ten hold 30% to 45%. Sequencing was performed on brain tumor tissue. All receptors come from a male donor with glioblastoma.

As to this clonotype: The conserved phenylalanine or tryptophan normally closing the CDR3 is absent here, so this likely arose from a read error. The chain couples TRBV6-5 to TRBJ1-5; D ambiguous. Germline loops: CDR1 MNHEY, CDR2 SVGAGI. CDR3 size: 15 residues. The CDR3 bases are TGTGCCAGTAGTTCGTCCTTGGGCTCGGGACAGCCCCAGCATGTT. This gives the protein CASSSSLGSGQPQHV.

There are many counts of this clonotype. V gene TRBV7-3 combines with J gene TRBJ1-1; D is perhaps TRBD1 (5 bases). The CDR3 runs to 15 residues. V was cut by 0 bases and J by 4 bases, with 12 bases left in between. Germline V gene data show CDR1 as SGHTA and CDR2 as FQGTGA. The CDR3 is CASSLTAGSSTEAFF. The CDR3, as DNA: TGTGCCAGCAGCTTAACTGCAGGGTCAAGCACTGAAGCTTTCTTT.

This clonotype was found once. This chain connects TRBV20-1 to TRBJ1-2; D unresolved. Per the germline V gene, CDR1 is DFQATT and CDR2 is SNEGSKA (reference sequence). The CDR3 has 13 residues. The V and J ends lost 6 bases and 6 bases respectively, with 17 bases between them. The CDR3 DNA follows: TGCAGTGCCCCGCGTGGGCCCTATGATGGCTACACCTTC. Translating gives CSAPRGPYDGYTF.

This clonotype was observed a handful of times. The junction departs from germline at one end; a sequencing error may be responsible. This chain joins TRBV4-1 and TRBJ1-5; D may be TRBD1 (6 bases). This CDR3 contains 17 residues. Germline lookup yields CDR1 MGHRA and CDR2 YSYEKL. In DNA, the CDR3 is TGCGCCAGCAGCCAAGGGGGACACTCCTATAGCAATCAGCCCCAACATTTT. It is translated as CASSQGGHSYSNQPQHF.

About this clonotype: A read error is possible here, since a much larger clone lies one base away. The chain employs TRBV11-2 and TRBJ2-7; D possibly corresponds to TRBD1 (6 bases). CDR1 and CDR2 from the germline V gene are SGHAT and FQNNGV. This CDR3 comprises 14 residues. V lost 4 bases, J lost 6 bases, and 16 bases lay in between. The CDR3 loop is CASSSYRVAPEQYF. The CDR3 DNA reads TGTGCCAGCAGCTCCTACAGGGTGGCCCCCGAGCAGTACTTC.

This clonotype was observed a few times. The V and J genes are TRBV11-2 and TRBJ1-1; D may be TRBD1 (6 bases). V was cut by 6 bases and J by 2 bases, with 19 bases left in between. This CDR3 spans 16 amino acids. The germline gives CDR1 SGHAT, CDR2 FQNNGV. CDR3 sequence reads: CASSSGTPGINTEAFF. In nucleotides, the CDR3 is TGTGCCAGCAGTTCCGGGACACCGGGGATTAACACTGAAGCTTTCTTT.

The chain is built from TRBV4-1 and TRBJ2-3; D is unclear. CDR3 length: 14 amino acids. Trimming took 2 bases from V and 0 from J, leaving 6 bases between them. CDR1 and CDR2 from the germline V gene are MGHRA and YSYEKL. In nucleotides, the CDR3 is TGCGCCAGCAGCCAAAGGACCAGCACAGATACGCAGTATTTT. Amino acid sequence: CASSQRTSTDTQYF.

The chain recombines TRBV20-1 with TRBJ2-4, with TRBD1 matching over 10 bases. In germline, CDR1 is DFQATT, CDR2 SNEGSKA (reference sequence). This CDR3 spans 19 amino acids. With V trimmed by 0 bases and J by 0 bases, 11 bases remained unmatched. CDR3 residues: CSAREPDRGIQKAKNIQYF. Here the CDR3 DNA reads TGCAGTGCTAGAGAACCGGACAGGGGGATTCAGAAAGCCAAAAACATTCAGTACTTC.

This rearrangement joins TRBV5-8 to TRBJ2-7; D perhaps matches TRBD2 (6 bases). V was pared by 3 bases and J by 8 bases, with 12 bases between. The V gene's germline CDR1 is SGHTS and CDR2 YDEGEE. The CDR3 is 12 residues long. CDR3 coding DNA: TGTGCCAGCAGCTGGAGGGCTGGGAAGCAGTACTTC. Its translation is CASSWRAGKQYF. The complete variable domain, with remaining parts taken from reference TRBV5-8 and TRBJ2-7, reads EAGVTQSPTHLIKTRGQQATLRCSPISGHTSVYWYQQALGLGLQFLLWYDEGEERNRGNFPPRFSGRQFPNYSSELNVNALELEDSALYLCASSWRAGKQYFGPGTRLTVT.